These 3 T cell receptor beta chains came from one sample sequenced in a study of response to subunit inactivated influenza vaccine. TCRdb itself ran the RT-PCR reads through MiXCR, one entry per CDR3 protein. The sample shows about 520,000 distinct CDR3 sequences, approximately 7.8% of them seen only once. Sequencing used PBMCs from blood, obtained about 23 months after vaccination. The receptors here all came from a man aged 50 to 69 who received an inactivated influenza vaccine.

This clonotype was seen more than once but under ten times. The chain employs TRBV7-2 and TRBJ2-3; D assignment may be TRBD1 or TRBD2 (6 bases each). The CDR3 runs 15 residues. The germline V and J ends were trimmed by 1 base and 11 bases, with 19 bases remaining between them. Looked up from germline, CDR1 is SGHTA and CDR2 is FQGNSA. CDR3 sequence reads: CASSLEGGPVVKQYF. CDR3 DNA: TGTGCCAGCAGCTTAGAGGGGGGCCCAGTGGTGAAGCAGTATTTT.

This clonotype came up a few times. The chain employs TRBV19 and TRBJ2-3; D not resolved. CDR1 and CDR2 (germline): LNHDA, SQIVND (reference sequence). V was clipped by 1 base and J by 5 bases, with 7 bases between them. The CDR3 contains 13 residues. CDR3 coding DNA: TGTGCCAGTAGTATAGCTATACGAGATACGCAGTATTTT. Protein: CASSIAIRDTQYF.

This clonotype was recorded many times. The chain combines TRBV29-1 with TRBJ2-7, with 8 bases aligning to TRBD1. Germline lookup yields CDR1 SQVTM and CDR2 ANQGSEA. V lost 3 bases and J lost 7; bases outside the gene matches: 8. CDR3 length equals 13 residues. The CDR3 region has the DNA TGCAGCGTTGACAGCCAGGGGGCAGGTGAGCAGTACTTC. It codes for CSVDSQGAGEQYF.